This record concerns one T cell receptor beta chain sequence. The antigen remains unidentified. From germline, CDR1 is WNHNN and CDR2 SYGVQD (reference sequence). Between the trimmed V and J ends, which lost 6 bases and 4 bases, there was a span of 25 bases. The CDR3 extends over 18 amino acids. Primers for the PCR totalled 60 Vbeta and 13 Jbeta. Profiling relied on immunoSEQ multiplex PCR, and the TCRdb table lists in-frame clones only, not all of them. In the table there are some 200,000 clones, over 65% of which are singletons. The data derive from a study of cytomegalovirus exposure and HLA in healthy donors. Study-level results: TRBV6-2, TRBV6-3 and other indistinguishable V segments were excluded.

Sequencing was done on a sample of PBMCs. The rearrangement links TRBV10-1 to TRBJ1-5, with D tentatively TRBD1 (6 bases). The sequence derives from a boy younger than 10 in good health and CMV-seronegative. Here the CDR3 reads CASSEQIWQGMGNQPQHF. As DNA, the CDR3 is TGCGCCAGCAGCGAACAGATTTGGCAGGGGATGGGGAATCAGCCCCAGCATTTT.